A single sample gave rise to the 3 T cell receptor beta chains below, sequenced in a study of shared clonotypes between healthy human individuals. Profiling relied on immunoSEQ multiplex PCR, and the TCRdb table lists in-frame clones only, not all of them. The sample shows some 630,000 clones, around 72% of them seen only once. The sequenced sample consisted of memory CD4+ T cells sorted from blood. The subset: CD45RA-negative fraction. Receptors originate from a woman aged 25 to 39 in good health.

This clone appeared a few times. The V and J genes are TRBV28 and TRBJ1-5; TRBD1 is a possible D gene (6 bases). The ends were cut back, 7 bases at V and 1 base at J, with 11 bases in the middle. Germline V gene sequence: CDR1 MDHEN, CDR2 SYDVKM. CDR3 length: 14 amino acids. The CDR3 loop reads CASKEGESNQPQHF. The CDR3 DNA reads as TGTGCCAGCAAAGAGGGGGAGAGCAATCAGCCCCAGCATTTT.

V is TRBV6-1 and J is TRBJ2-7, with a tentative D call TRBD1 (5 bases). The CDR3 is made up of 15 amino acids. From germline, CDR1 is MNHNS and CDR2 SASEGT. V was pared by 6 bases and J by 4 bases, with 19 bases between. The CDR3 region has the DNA TGTGCCAGCAGGCCTGGTAGGGGTTTAGAATACGAGCAGTACTTC. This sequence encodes CASRPGRGLEYEQYF.

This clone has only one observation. The CDR3 DNA reads TGCGCCAGCAGCTTGGACTCGACAGATCACAATGAGCAGTTCTTC. This codes for CASSLDSTDHNEQFF. This chain uses TRBV5-1 with TRBJ2-1; weak D call: TRBD1 (5 bases). This CDR3 has 15 residues. Between the trimmed V and J ends, which lost 0 bases and 5 bases, there was a span of 12 bases. In germline, CDR1 is SGHRS, CDR2 YFSETQ.